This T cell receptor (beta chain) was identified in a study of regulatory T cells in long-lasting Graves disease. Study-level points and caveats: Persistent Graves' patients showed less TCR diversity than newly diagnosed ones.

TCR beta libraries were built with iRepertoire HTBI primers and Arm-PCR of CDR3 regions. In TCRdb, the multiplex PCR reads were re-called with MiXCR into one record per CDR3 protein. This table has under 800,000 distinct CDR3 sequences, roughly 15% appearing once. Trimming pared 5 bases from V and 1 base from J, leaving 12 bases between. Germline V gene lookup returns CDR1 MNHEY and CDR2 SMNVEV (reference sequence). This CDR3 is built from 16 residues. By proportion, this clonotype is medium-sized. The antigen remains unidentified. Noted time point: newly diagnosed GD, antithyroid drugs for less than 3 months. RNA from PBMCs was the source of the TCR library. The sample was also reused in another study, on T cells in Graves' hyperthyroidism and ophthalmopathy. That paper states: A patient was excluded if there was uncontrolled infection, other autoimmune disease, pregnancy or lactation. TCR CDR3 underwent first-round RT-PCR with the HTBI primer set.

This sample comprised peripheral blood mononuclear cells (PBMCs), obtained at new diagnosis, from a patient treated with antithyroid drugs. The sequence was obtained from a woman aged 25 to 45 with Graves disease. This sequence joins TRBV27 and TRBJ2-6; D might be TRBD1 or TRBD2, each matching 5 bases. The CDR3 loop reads CASSTGRLSGANVLTF. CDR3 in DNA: TGTGCCAGCAGTACGGGACGCCTATCTGGGGCCAACGTCCTGACTTTC.